The entry that follows covers one T cell receptor beta chain sequence. Antigen: not known. CD8+ and CD4+ T cells taken from blood had their TCR beta sequenced. The CD8+ and CD4+ T cells were negatively isolated, with the TEMRA cells enriched by FACS. These data originate in a study of CD8 T cells in Susac syndrome. The study's findings and limits: It was acknowledged in the study that its TCR sequencing and HLA analysis involved a relatively small number of individuals.

When the RNA was reverse transcribed, random hexamers were used with an input of roughly 0.45 to 1 ug. immunoSEQ multiplex PCR amplified TCR beta CDR3 across 54 Vbeta, 13 Jbeta. TCRdb re-derived calls from the immunoSEQ multiplex PCR reads in MiXCR, one entry per CDR3 protein. In the table there are tens of thousands of distinct CDR3 sequences, 90% to 95% of which are singletons. Germline values: CDR1 MGHRA, CDR2 YSYEKL. Deletions cut 3 bases from V and 5 bases from J, with 5 bases between. The CDR3 has 11 amino acids. The source material was CD8+ T cells from PBMCs. The clonotype originates from a human donor with multiple sclerosis. This rearrangement joins TRBV4-1 to TRBJ2-7; possibly TRBD2 for D (5 bases). DNA of the CDR3: TGCGCCAGCAGCCACGGGAACGAGCAGTACTTC. Its protein is CASSHGNEQYF.